This T cell receptor (beta chain) comes out of a study of spatial heterogeneity in lung cancer. Across the whole study: On average, each unique TCR and UMI combination appeared more than ten times in raw reads.

The CDR3 is made up of 14 amino acids. Germline CDR1 and CDR2: SNHLY and FYNNEI. Trimming shortened V by 3 bases and J by 5 bases, and 11 bases separated the two germline ends. Comment on this clonotype: Since the library was made to target alpha chains, this beta chain is a stray read and its abundance is not meaningful.

Specified time point: sample taken at primary tumor resection. The cohort: 70 to 75 early-stage, untreated non-small cell lung cancer patients. Sequencing was performed on whole RNA extracted from tumor and nontumor lung tissue, or from frozen PBMC, and the material was left unsorted. Every molecule of TCR cDNA had its own unique molecular identifier. TCRdb recomputed calls from the 5' RACE reads with MiXCR, one row per CDR3 protein. This table has around 15,000 distinct CDR3 sequences, 3.6% appearing once. The chain is built from TRBV2 and TRBJ2-1; D remains unclear. This specimen consisted of normal lung tissue next to the tumor, obtained at surgery. This sequence originates from a male donor with early-stage non-small cell lung cancer. The CDR3 DNA is TGTGCCAGCAGTGATTTACGGCTAGACAATGAGCAGTTCTTC. It translates to CASSDLRLDNEQFF.